A selection of T cell receptor beta chains follows, all from one sample in a study of tumor and adjacent non-tumor tissue in lung cancer. TCRdb called the multiplex PCR reads again in MiXCR, with one record for every CDR3 protein. The sample lists roughly 150,000 distinct CDR3 sequences; approximately 66% were seen once. The sequencing sample was made of lung tumor tissue. These receptors were collected from a man aged 60 to 75 with small cell lung cancer. The CDR3 runs from the conserved cysteine through the conserved F or W. D genes are given only for firm matches. Not all rows give a size; the values are once, few, many and, for expanded clones, a class.

>.|TRBJ2-1|TRBD2|TRBV5-6
TGTGCCAGCAGTGCTGGGCTAGCGGGAGGGATGGACTACAATGAGCAGTTCTTC
CASSAGLAGGMDYNEQFF
>.|TRBJ2-1|.|TRBV11-2
TGTACCAGCAGATTCGTGCTCAATAATGAGCAGTTCTTC
CTSRFVLNNEQFF
>.|TRBJ1-5|.|TRBV28
TGTGCCAGCAACCGACCGGTGGGAGATCAGTCCCAGCATTTT
CASNRPVGDQSQHF
>.|TRBJ1-5|.|TRBV6-1
TGTGCCAGCGGTCCTTTTCACGGACAGTGTAATCAGCCCCAGCATTTT
CASGPFHGQCNQPQHF
>.|TRBJ2-1|.|TRBV6-1
TGTGCCAATAGTGATGTGAGGCTCGGTGAGCAGTTCTTC
CANSDVRLGEQFF
>few|TRBJ2-5|.|TRBV11-2
TGTGCCAGCAGCTTAGACAGGAGGCGCAGAGAGACCCAGTATTTC
CASSLDRRRRETQYF
>.|TRBJ2-5|TRBD1|TRBV12-3/TRBV12-4
TGTGCCAGCAGTTATTATAACAGGGGGCAAGAGACCCAGTACTTC
CASSYYNRGQETQYF
>.|TRBJ2-1|TRBD2|TRBV30
TGTGCCTCGGGACTAGCGGTCTACAATGAGCAGTTCTTC
CASGLAVYNEQFF
>.|TRBJ2-7|.|TRBV11-2
TGCGCCAGCAGCTTAGTAGGGGCGGCTTACGAGCAGTACTTC
CASSLVGAAYEQYF
>.|TRBJ2-1|.|TRBV20-1
TGCAGTGCTAGTAGCGGAAAGTCGATCTACAATGAGCAGTTCTTC
CSASSGKSIYNEQFF
>few|TRBJ2-7|.|TRBV24-1
TGTGCCACCAGTGGTCCCCGGGACGTCTCCTACGAGCAGTACTTC
CATSGPRDVSYEQYF
>.|TRBJ2-1|.|TRBV5-1
TGCGCCAGCAGCATTGGACACAGGGACTACAATGAGCAGCTCTTC
CASSIGHRDYNEQLF
>.|TRBJ2-7|TRBD2|TRBV6-1
TGTGCCAGCAGTGCGTCTAGCGGCTACGAGCAATACTTC
CASSASSGYEQYF
>.|TRBJ2-2|TRBD1|TRBV20-1
TGCAGTGTTCGACAGGGGGCAGGCACCGGGGAGCTATTTTTT
CSVRQGAGTGELFF
>.|TRBJ2-5|.|TRBV6-1
TGTGCCAGCAGTGAAGTCGTGACTAGGGCAGAGGCCCAGTACTTC
CASSEVVTRAEAQYF
>once|TRBJ1-2|TRBD1|TRBV28
TGTGACAGCAGTTCTTACTCCCTACAGGGGTCTCACTATGGCTACACCTTC
CDSSSYSLQGSHYGYTF
>.|TRBJ2-3|.|TRBV6-5
TGTGTCAGCAGCCCCATTGGAGCTAGAACAGATACGCAGTATTTT
CVSSPIGARTDTQYF
>many|TRBJ2-1|.|TRBV11-3
TGTGCCAGCAGCTTAGTCCGTCTTGAGCAGTTCTTC
CASSLVRLEQFF
>few|TRBJ2-3|TRBD1|TRBV4-2
TGTGCCAGCAGCCAAACCGGGACAGGGAGTCAGCCCCAGTATTTT
CASSQTGTGSQPQYF
>.|TRBJ2-3|.|TRBV20-1
TGCAGTGCCCGCCGAGCGGGATACGGGACAGATACGCGGTATTTT
CSARRAGYGTDTRYF
>.|TRBJ2-5|TRBD2|TRBV6-5
TGTGCCAACAGTCCCACCTCCGGGGGGACTAGCGGGAGAGAAGAGACCCAGTACTTC
CANSPTSGGTSGREETQYF
>.|TRBJ1-4|.|TRBV7-9
TGTGCCAGCAACTTAGCGCGCCAGGGCTCTGAAAAACTGTTTTTT
CASNLARQGSEKLFF
>once|TRBJ1-1|.|TRBV4-1
TGCGCCAGCAACCAAGTTCCTAGGGGGGATACTGAAGCTTTCTTT
CASNQVPRGDTEAFF
>.|TRBJ1-5|.|TRBV11-2
TGTGCCAGCAGCTTAAATCTCCCCGATGCGCAGCATTTT
CASSLNLPDAQHF
>few|TRBJ1-1|TRBD1|TRBV6-5
TGTGCCACCAGCAAAAGGACAGGGGGCACTGAAGCTTTCTTT
CATSKRTGGTEAFF
>many|TRBJ2-6|.|TRBV10-3
TGTGCCATCACGGATGGGGCCAACGTCCTGACTTTC
CAITDGANVLTF
>.|TRBJ2-1|TRBD2|TRBV14
TGTGCCAGCAGCCAAGATTATATCACTAGCGGGAGTAAGGGCAATGAGCAGTTCTTC
CASSQDYITSGSKGNEQFF
>.|TRBJ2-1|TRBD2|TRBV11-1
TGTGCCAGCAGCTTTCTGGGTCTAGCGGGGAACAATGAGCAGTTCTTC
CASSFLGLAGNNEQFF
>.|TRBJ1-1|.|TRBV20-1
TGCAGTGCCGGGGAGTCCGGGACCGCGGCTACCGAAGCTTTCTTT
CSAGESGTAATEAFF
>few|TRBJ2-3|.|TRBV20-1
TGCAGTGCTAGATCCGCTGGCAGGGCTGCAGATACGCAGTATTTT
CSARSAGRAADTQYF
>many|TRBJ2-3|TRBD1|TRBV29-1
TGCAGCGTCGCAGGACAGGGGGCCATAGATACGCAGTATTTT
CSVAGQGAIDTQYF
>.|TRBJ2-4|.|TRBV6-1
TGTGCCAGTAGTGTGAGCCCCCCGTTTCAACTAGCCAAAAACATTCAGTACTTC
CASSVSPPFQLAKNIQYF
>few|TRBJ2-3|TRBD1|TRBV5-6
TGTGCCAGCAGCTCTCCGGGACAGGTCACAGATACGCAGTATTTT
CASSSPGQVTDTQYF
>.|TRBJ2-2|.|TRBV5-1
TGCGCCAGCAACGGGTACTCCGGGAGTAGCGGAACCACCGGGGAGCTGTTTTTT
CASNGYSGSSGTTGELFF
>medium-sized|TRBJ1-2|.|TRBV20-1
TGCAGTGCGACCTTTGAGGAGCGGGTGGATGGCTACACCTTC
CSATFEERVDGYTF
>.|TRBJ2-1|.|TRBV6-2/TRBV6-3
TGTGCCAGCAGTACCGGTCCTAACAATGAGCAGTTC
CASSTGPNNEQF
>.|TRBJ2-1|.|TRBV7-9
TGTGGCACCCATACGACAGACTCCTACAATGAGCAGTTCTTC
CGTHTTDSYNEQFF
>once|TRBJ2-4|.|TRBV20-1
TGCAGTGCTAGAGTAGTAACGGACCCTAAAAACATTCAGTACTTC
CSARVVTDPKNIQYF
>many|TRBJ2-2|.|TRBV11-2
TGTGCCAGCAGCTTAAGGGCCTCAAGTATTAGCGGGGAGCTGTTTTTT
CASSLRASSISGELFF
>.|TRBJ1-2|.|TRBV28
TGTGCCAGCAGTTTATGGGCTAACTATGGCTATATCTTC
CASSLWANYGYIF
>.|TRBJ2-3|TRBD2|TRBV11-2
TGTTCCAGCAGCTTAGGTGGCGGGGGAGGCACAGATACGCAGTATTTT
CSSSLGGGGGTDTQYF
>once|TRBJ2-1|TRBD2|TRBV28
TGTGCCAGCAGCACTAGCGGGGGCCACTACGATGAGCAGTTCTTC
CASSTSGGHYDEQFF
>few|TRBJ2-1|TRBD1|TRBV11-2
TGTGCCAGCAACCTGGGACAGGGCAGGAACAATGAGCAGTTCTTC
CASNLGQGRNNEQFF
>few|TRBJ1-4|.|TRBV28
TGTGCCAGCAGTTTTTTTCCTACTAGGGGCGAAAAACTGTTTTTT
CASSFFPTRGEKLFF
>.|TRBJ2-1|TRBD1|TRBV4-1
TGTGTCAGCAGCCATGGGACAGGGGCCCTTAATGAGCAGTTCTTC
CVSSHGTGALNEQFF
>.|TRBJ2-3|TRBD2|TRBV29-1
TGCACCGTAGAGGCGGGAGGGGTAGACACGCAGTATTTT
CTVEAGGVDTQYF